The source of this T cell receptor (beta chain) is a study of CD8 T cells in Susac syndrome (dated 2019 in TCRdb). The study in broad terms: Of the Susac syndrome patients who were sequenced, fewer than ten were in clinical remission while 5 or 6 had clinically active disease. The study used repertoire sequencing to test whether antigen drove CD8+ T cell activation and differentiation in Susac syndrome. Susac syndrome patients were therapy-naive, on corticosteroids (some also receiving IVIg), or on IVIg alone at blood withdrawal.

What the study reported, not specific to this receptor: The TCR sequencing and HLA analysis was acknowledged to have included a relatively small number of individuals. No clonal expansion was detected in the CD4+ T cell repertoire of Susac syndrome patients.

Reading the germline V gene gives CDR1 SNHLY and CDR2 FYNNEI. The germline ends are 10 bases apart after V is trimmed by 5 bases and J by 5 bases. Counted from cysteine to phenylalanine, this CDR3 has 14 amino acids. Solely the CDR3 DNA is kept, with 42 bases framed from the first base. A word on this clonotype: What this receptor recognizes is not known. No base qualities exist here, and no much larger clone lies one base off it.

RNA was extracted using the RNeasy kit, and roughly 0.45 to 1 ug of the RNA was reverse transcribed with random hexamers. TCR beta CDR3 regions were amplified with the immunoSEQ multiplex PCR assay covering 54 Vbeta and 13 Jbeta segments. Bias from PCR amplification was corrected by using a synthetic template baseline for primer optimization and for computational correction. In the authors' own workflow: Reads were assigned to V, D and J genes according to IMGT and analyzed in immunoSEQ Analyzer, with only productive sequences retained. Clonality was calculated as one minus the Shannon entropy normalized by log2 of the number of productive unique sequences. Public and private clones were assessed among the 100 most prevalent clones of each patient and control. Susac-specific clones were defined as absent from healthy and MS cohorts, 850 to 1,300 published viral clones and other ImmuneACCESS disease sequences. TCRdb reprocessed the public reads (quality trimming at Q25 with fastp, clone calling with MiXCR) and kept in-frame beta chains. Entries that share a CDR3 protein sequence are merged under the most common genes and DNA. It is TCRdb's table, rather than the study itself, that gives the V and J calls and clone size. The sample has 200,000 to 250,000 distinct CDR3 sequences on record, approximately 94% of them singletons. The ten largest make up under 0.2% of the sample.

Peripheral blood CD8+ and CD4+ T cells from healthy donors, Susac syndrome patients and multiple sclerosis patients were profiled by high-throughput TCR beta sequencing. The Susac syndrome patients fulfilled recently defined diagnostic criteria for either definite or probable disease. CD8+ TEMRA cells were enriched by FACS, while bulk CD8+ and CD4+ T cells were purified by magnetic negative isolation. Blood was drawn into EDTA tubes, processed within 24 hours, and PBMCs were isolated by density gradient centrifugation. PBMCs intended for TCR sequencing were cryopreserved in liquid nitrogen and were subsequently thawed in a 37 degrees C water bath. A purity of at least 90% was achieved for sorted or isolated CD4+, CD8+ and CD8+ TEMRA cells.

The sequenced sample was CD4+ T cells from PBMCs. The clonotype was recovered from a human donor with Susac syndrome. The chain couples TRBV2 to TRBJ1-6, with the D gene uncertain. The DNA sequence is given as TGTGCCAGCAGTTTGGCTTCGAATAATTCACCCCTCCACTTT. Its product reads: CASSLASNNSPLHF. Supplemented by the reference TRBV2 and TRBJ1-6 proteins around the CDR3, the complete variable domain is EPEVTQTPSHQVTQMGQEVILRCVPISNHLYFYWYRQILGQKVEFLVSFYNNEISEKSEIFDDQFSVERPDGSNFTLKIRSTKLEDSAMYFCASSLASNNSPLHFGNGTRLTVT.